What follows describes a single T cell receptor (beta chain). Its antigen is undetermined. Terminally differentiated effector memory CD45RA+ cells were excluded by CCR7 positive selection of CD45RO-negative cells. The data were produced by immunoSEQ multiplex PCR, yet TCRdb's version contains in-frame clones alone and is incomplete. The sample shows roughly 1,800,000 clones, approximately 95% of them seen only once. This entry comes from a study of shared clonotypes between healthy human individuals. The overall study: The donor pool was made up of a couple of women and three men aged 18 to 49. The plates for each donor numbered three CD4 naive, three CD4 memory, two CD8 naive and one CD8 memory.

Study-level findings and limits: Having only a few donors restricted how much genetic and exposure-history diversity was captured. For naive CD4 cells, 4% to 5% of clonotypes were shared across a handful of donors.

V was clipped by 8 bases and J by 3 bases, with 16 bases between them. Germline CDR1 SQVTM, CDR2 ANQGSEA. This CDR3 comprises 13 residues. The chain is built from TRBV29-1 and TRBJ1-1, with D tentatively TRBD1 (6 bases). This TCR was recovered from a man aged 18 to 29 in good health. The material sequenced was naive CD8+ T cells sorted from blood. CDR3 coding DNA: TGCAGCTACCTACGGGGGACATACACTGAAGCTTTCTTT. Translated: CSYLRGTYTEAFF.